This T cell receptor beta chain was found in a study of blood T cells in healthy people across ages. Comments on this clonotype: The antigen remains undetermined.

Each of the donors had approximately 10 milliliters of peripheral blood drawn into EDTA-treated Vacutainer tubes. Findings and limits, study-wide: It was not known whether donors were CMV positive (a possible confounder of expanded clonotype changes).

Per germline, CDR1 SQVTM and CDR2 ANQGSEA. CDR3 length: 14 residues. Trimming stripped 6 bases from V and 7 bases from J, with 22 bases between. Alongside a J-beta primer mix, a sample-barcoded 5' primer served in a second PCR lasting roughly 6 to 11 cycles. Using its own MiXCR run on the 5' RACE reads, TCRdb lists one record per CDR3 protein. The sample has some 880,000 distinct CDR3 sequences; 35% to 40% are singletons. The receptor's source is a man younger than 35 in good health. J is TRBJ2-7 and V is TRBV29-1, with D unresolved. Input material: blood. The CDR3 loop is CSVRGGGSYNEQYF. The DNA for the CDR3 is TGCAGCGTCCGCGGCGGCGGTTCCTACAATGAGCAGTACTTC.